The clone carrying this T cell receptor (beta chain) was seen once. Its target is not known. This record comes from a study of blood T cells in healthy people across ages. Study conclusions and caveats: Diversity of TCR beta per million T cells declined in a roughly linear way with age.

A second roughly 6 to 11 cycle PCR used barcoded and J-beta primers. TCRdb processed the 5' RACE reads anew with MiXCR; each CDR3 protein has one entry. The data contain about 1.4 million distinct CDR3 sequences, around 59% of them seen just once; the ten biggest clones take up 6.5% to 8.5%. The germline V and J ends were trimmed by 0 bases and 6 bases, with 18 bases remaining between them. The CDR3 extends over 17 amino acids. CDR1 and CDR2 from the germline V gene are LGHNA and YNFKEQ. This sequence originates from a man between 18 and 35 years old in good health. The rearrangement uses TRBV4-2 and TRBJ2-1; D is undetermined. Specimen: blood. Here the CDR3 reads CASSQDGERAWSNEQFF. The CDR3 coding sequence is TGTGCCAGCAGCCAAGATGGAGAACGAGCGTGGAGCAATGAGCAGTTCTTC.